This TCR beta chain was captured by sequencing in a study of cytomegalovirus exposure and HLA in healthy donors. Study-wide findings and caveats: Accurate predictions that matched the HLA-A and HLA-B alleles of most subjects were reportedly made from TCR beta sequences.

The PCR made use of 60 Vbeta and 13 Jbeta primers. Here immunoSEQ multiplex PCR was the method, and the copy in TCRdb shows in-frame clones only, minus some. The table records roughly 200,000 clones, roughly 80% of them present only once. On this clone: No antigen is known for it.

The germline V gene has CDR1 GTSNPN and CDR2 SVGIG (reference sequence). The ends were cut back, 8 bases at V and 3 bases at J, with 13 bases in the middle. The CDR3 is made up of 13 amino acids. Sequenced material: PBMCs. This chain uses TRBV30 with TRBJ2-2; D unresolved. The source is a middle-aged man in good health and CMV-seronegative. CDR3 residues: CARSIRDTGELFF. Written as DNA, the CDR3 is TGTGCCCGATCAATTCGGGACACCGGGGAGCTGTTTTTT.